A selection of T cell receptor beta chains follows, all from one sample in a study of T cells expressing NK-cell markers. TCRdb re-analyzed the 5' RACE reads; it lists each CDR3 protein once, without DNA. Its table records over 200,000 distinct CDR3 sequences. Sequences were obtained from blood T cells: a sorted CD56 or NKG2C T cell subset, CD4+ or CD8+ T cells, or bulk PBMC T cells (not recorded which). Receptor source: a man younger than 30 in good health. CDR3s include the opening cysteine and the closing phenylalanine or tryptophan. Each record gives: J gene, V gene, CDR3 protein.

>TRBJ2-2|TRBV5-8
CATSSGRFGTGELFF
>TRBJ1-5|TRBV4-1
CASSQLLANQPQHF
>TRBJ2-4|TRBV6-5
CASSYSLAGDIQYF
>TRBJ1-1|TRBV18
CASRRSMNTEAFF
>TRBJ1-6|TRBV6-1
CASSLRDRRNSPLHF
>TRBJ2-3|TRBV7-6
CASSLGAGSGITDTQYF
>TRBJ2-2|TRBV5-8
CASSLGDNTGELFF
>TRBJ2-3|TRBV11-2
CASSLDLATDTQYF
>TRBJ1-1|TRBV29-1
CSVGASAGGNLRAEAFF
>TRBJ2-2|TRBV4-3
CASSQGDRLTGELFF
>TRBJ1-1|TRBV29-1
CSGTEGRREAFF
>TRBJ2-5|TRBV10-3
CAISESGKSWETQYF
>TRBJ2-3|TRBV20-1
CSARDGDRGHTDTQYF
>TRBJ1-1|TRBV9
CASSVAAGVGTEAFF
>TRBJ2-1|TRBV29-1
CSAVRSGRNEQFF
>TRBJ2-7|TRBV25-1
CASSELNGYYEQYF
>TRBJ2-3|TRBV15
CAAQGIFADTQYF
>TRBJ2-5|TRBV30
CAWSVQVRLAGISETQYF
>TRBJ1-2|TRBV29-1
CSSWTGSRGYTF
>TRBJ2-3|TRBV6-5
CASNLGQIDTQYF
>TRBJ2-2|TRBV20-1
CSAVRGLATGELFF
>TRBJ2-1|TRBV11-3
CASSLHRVSVNNEQFF
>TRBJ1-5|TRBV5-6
CASSLAQGYQPQHF
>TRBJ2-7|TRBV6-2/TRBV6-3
CASSWVYEQYF
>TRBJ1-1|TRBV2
CASSEIRGFNTEAFF
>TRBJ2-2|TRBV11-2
CASSNAGELFF
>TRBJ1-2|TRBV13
CASSPRQGARLYGYTF
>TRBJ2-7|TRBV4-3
CASSQVTLAGEQYF
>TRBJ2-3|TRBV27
CASSSLLKLAGGPNPQYF
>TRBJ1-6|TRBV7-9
CASSFPGQGQTPLHF
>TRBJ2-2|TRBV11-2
CASSLGPVPTGELFF
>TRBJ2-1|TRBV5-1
CASSPPSHEQFF
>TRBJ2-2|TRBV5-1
CASSHRQGSGELFF
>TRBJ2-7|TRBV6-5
CASSYSIFGSAHEQYF
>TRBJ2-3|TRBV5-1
CASSLDGLSTDTQYF
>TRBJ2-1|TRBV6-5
CASSYSPLSGGPSSEQFF
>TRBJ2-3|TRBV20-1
CSARATVSTDTQYF
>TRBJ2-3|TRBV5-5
CASSPRRGQGDADTQYF
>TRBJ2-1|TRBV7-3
CASSSTPGQGINEQFF
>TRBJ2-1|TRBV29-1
CSVLKIAGGRNEQFF
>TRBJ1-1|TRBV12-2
CASRPRQDLTNTEAFF
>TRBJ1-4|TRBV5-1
CASSLYTGGEKLFF
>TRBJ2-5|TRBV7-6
CASSWGTSAKTQYF
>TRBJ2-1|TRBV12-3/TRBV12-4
CASRDLSGSINEQFF
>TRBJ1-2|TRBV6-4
CASSDRGYGYTF
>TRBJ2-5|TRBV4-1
CASSPRVGGTGEETQYF